A selection of T cell receptor beta chains follows, all from one sample in a study of OX40 agonist ivuxolimab in advanced cancers. Clones were sequenced by immunoSEQ multiplex PCR, and TCRdb holds only the in-frame ones, with some missing. The top ten hold about a quarter of the sample, which has fewer than 25,000 clones, about 76% seen once. The source was CD4+ or CD8+ T cells sorted from blood, collected in a trial of the OX40 agonist ivuxolimab. These TCRs come from an adult with an advanced solid tumor such as melanoma, head and neck, liver or kidney cancer. CDR3s include the opening cysteine and the closing phenylalanine or tryptophan. The D gene is left open where the match is weak. Clone size is stated in some rows and not others, as once, few, many or a class when expanded.

d_gene	j_gene	abundance	v_gene	CDR3nt	CDR3aa
-	TRBJ1-3	-	TRBV21-1	TGTGCCAGCAGCAAAGGTCCTTTGGTTCAACCTGGAAACACCATATATTTT	CASSKGPLVQPGNTIYF
-	TRBJ2-7	-	TRBV6-1	TGTGCCAGCAGTGAAAAGGACACCTACGAGCAGTACTTC	CASSEKDTYEQYF
TRBD1	TRBJ2-7	-	TRBV6-5	TGTGCCAGCAGCCCGGGACAGGGAGAATACGAGCAGTACTTC	CASSPGQGEYEQYF
-	TRBJ2-1	few	TRBV27	TGTGCCAGCAAGGAGGGAAATGAGCAGTTCTTC	CASKEGNEQFF
TRBD1	TRBJ1-2	-	TRBV10-2	TGCGCCAGCAGTGACAGGACAGGGCCCATGGATGGCTACACCTTC	CASSDRTGPMDGYTF
-	TRBJ1-1	-	TRBV13	TGTGCCAGCAGCTTAGTCATATCTGAAGCTTTCTTT	CASSLVISEAFF
-	TRBJ2-1	-	TRBV6-1	TGTGCCAGCAGTGATCCGAGACAGTCACACAATGAGCAGTTCTTC	CASSDPRQSHNEQFF
-	TRBJ2-7	few	TRBV11-1	TGTGCCAGCAGCTTAGTATCGGGGGATGAGCAGTACTTC	CASSLVSGDEQYF
-	TRBJ2-6	-	TRBV28	TGTGCCAGCAGTGACGGGGGCCGAAACTCTGGGGCCAACGTCCTGACTTTC	CASSDGGRNSGANVLTF
-	TRBJ1-6	-	TRBV9	TGTGCCAGCTTACAGGGATCCCTCCACTTT	CASLQGSLHF
-	TRBJ1-1	-	TRBV27	TGTGCCAGCAGTTTGGGGACACTGAACACTGAAGCTTTCTTT	CASSLGTLNTEAFF
TRBD1	TRBJ2-7	once	TRBV4-1	TGCGCCAGCAGCCACCTCGCTGGGACAGGGGGAGGCGAGCAGTACTTC	CASSHLAGTGGGEQYF
-	TRBJ1-5	-	TRBV28	TGTGCCAGCAGTTCCGGAATGGGCAATCAGCCCCAGCATTTT	CASSSGMGNQPQHF
TRBD2	TRBJ2-7	-	TRBV5-6	TGTGCCAGCAGCTTGATAGCGGGCTACGAGCAGTACTTC	CASSLIAGYEQYF
-	TRBJ2-5	few	TRBV13	TGTGCCAGCAAGGAAGGGCTGAACCAAGAGACCCAGTACTTC	CASKEGLNQETQYF
TRBD2	TRBJ2-7	-	TRBV6-6	TGTGCCACCCGACGCCTCGCGGGAGGCAACGAGCAGTACTTC	CATRRLAGGNEQYF
TRBD1	TRBJ2-7	-	TRBV7-9	TGTGCCAGCAGCCCCCGGACAGGGGGTTCCTACGAGCAGTACTTC	CASSPRTGGSYEQYF
-	TRBJ1-5	-	TRBV7-8	TGTGCCAGCAGCTTTTTAAGTAGGTACGATCAGCCCCAGCATTTT	CASSFLSRYDQPQHF
-	TRBJ2-1	-	TRBV7-9	TGTGCCAGCAGCCCCCGAGCCGGCGGGAACTCCTACAATGAGCAGTTCTTC	CASSPRAGGNSYNEQFF
-	TRBJ1-1	-	TRBV11-1	TGTGCCAGCAGCTTAGCAGGGAACACTGAAGCTTTCTTT	CASSLAGNTEAFF
-	TRBJ2-1	-	TRBV5-6	TGTGCCAGCGCGGAGGGGGCGGCGATGGGAAATGAGCAGTTCTTC	CASAEGAAMGNEQFF
TRBD1	TRBJ2-6	-	TRBV5-1	TGCGCCAGCAGCTTGTATGGGACAGGAACCTCTGGGGCCAACGTCCTGACTTTC	CASSLYGTGTSGANVLTF
TRBD2	TRBJ2-7	once	TRBV27	TGTGCCAGCAGTTTAACAGGACTAGCGGGAGACTACTACCCCTACGAGCAGTACTTC	CASSLTGLAGDYYPYEQYF
-	TRBJ2-1	-	TRBV29-1	TGCAGTATAGCTGGGAATGAGCAGTTCTTC	CSIAGNEQFF
-	TRBJ2-7	few	TRBV7-8	TGTGCCAGCAGCCCTAGGGGGATAGGGGACGAGCAGTACTTC	CASSPRGIGDEQYF
-	TRBJ2-2	-	TRBV5-4	TGTGCCAGCAGCTTTCGGGCAGGAAGAGCAGGGAACGCCGGGGAGCTGTTTTTT	CASSFRAGRAGNAGELFF
-	TRBJ2-5	-	TRBV6-6	TGTGCCAGCAGTTACGGACAGTTTGAGGAGACCCAGTACTTC	CASSYGQFEETQYF
-	TRBJ2-5	-	TRBV6-1	TGTGCCAGCAGTGAATTCCCCCGGAGGGAGCAGTACTTC	CASSEFPRREQYF
-	TRBJ1-4	-	TRBV21-1	TGTGCCAGCAGAACGGACAGTCTTTATAATGAAAAACTGTTTTTT	CASRTDSLYNEKLFF
-	TRBJ2-7	-	TRBV6-4	TGTGCCAGCACCCTCTACGAGCAGTACTTC	CASTLYEQYF
TRBD1	TRBJ1-4	-	TRBV6-5	TGTGCCAGCAGTTCCGACAGGGGTTATAATGAAAAACTGTTTTTT	CASSSDRGYNEKLFF
TRBD1	TRBJ1-5	-	TRBV28	TGTGCCAGCAGGGGGGACAGGGAGCATGTCTATAGCAATCAGCCCCAGCATTTT	CASRGDREHVYSNQPQHF
-	TRBJ2-3	-	TRBV5-6	TGTGCCAGCAGCTTGGTCATAGGCACGCAGTATTTT	CASSLVIGTQYF
-	TRBJ1-2	-	TRBV7-9	TGTGCCAGCAGCTTAGGAGTCCAGGGTTACACCTTC	CASSLGVQGYTF
-	TRBJ2-2	-	TRBV19	TGTGCCAGTAGTACTGTGGCCCCGGACGGGCCCGGGGAGCTGTTTTTT	CASSTVAPDGPGELFF
-	TRBJ2-2	-	TRBV19	TGTGCCAGTAGCCAGGGAATCGGGACCGGGGAGCTGTTTTTT	CASSQGIGTGELFF